The clone carrying this T cell receptor beta chain has ten or more counts. TCRdb reprocessed the 5' RACE reads via MiXCR and lists one record per CDR3 protein. The table shows 50,000 to 75,000 distinct CDR3 sequences, with about 11% occurring only once. The entry originates in a study of early T cells in non-severe SARS-CoV-2 infection. The CDR3 is made up of 14 amino acids. Trimming removed 6 bases at V and 2 bases at J, with 13 bases between. The germline gives CDR1 SNHLY, CDR2 FYNNEI. The chain has TRBV2 and TRBJ1-2; weak D call: TRBD1 (5 bases). This receptor was taken from an adult who was a healthcare worker with PCR-confirmed SARS-CoV-2 infection or an uninfected control (not recorded which). The donor label of this sample is uncertain. The sequences come from whole blood, collected at baseline. CDR3 sequence (DNA): TGTGCCAGCAGCCACCGGCAGGGAAACTATGGCTACACCTTC. It specifies CASSHRQGNYGYTF. The variable domain in full, completed from reference TRBV2 and TRBJ1-2, reads EPEVTQTPSHQVTQMGQEVILRCVPISNHLYFYWYRQILGQKVEFLVSFYNNEISEKSEIFDDQFSVERPDGSNFTLKIRSTKLEDSAMYFCASSHRQGNYGYTFGSGTRLTVV.